Presented here are 22 T cell receptor beta chains from one specimen sequenced in a study of shared clonotypes between healthy human individuals. Using immunoSEQ multiplex PCR, the repertoire was profiled, and TCRdb retains in-frame clones only, with some absent. This table has about 2 million clones, roughly 94% appearing once. Sequenced sample: naive CD4+ T cells sorted from blood. Subset noted: CD45RA+ positively selected. The source of these receptors is a man aged 18 to 29 in good health.

The J gene is TRBJ1-2, the V gene TRBV27; D gene unclear. Germline values: CDR1 MNHEY, CDR2 SMNVEV (reference sequence). The CDR3 totals 12 residues. Deletions cut 4 bases from V and 7 bases from J, with 10 bases between. CDR3: CASSSGLGGYTF. In DNA, the CDR3 is TGTGCCAGCAGTTCAGGACTCGGTGGCTACACCTTC.

The V gene is TRBV20-1, the J gene TRBJ1-1; no definite D call. Per germline, CDR1 DFQATT and CDR2 SNEGSKA (reference sequence). The CDR3 totals 11 residues. Trimming stripped 3 bases from V and 9 bases from J, with 11 bases between. The CDR3 loop reads CSASTGPQAFF. For the CDR3, the DNA is TGCAGTGCTAGTACCGGGCCCCAAGCTTTCTTT.

This clone is a singleton in its sample. The sample has other DNA sequences that encode this CDR3 too. V and J are TRBV5-1 and TRBJ2-7, with 7 bases aligning to TRBD2. V lost 0 bases to trimming and J lost 3 bases; unmatched junction nucleotides: 3. From germline, CDR1 is SGHRS and CDR2 YFSETQ. The CDR3 is 14 amino acids. The CDR3 DNA reads as TGCGCCAGCAGCTTGGGACTAGCAAACTACGAGCAGTACTTC. This encodes CASSLGLANYEQYF.

The count of this clone is one. V usage is TRBV2 and J usage is TRBJ2-1, with TRBD2 matching 8 bases. V was clipped by 6 bases and J by 7 bases; unmatched bases: 8. Germline values: CDR1 SNHLY, CDR2 FYNNEI. CDR3 length: 14 residues. CDR3 residues: CASSGLALWNEQFF. The DNA for the CDR3 is TGTGCCAGCAGCGGACTAGCCCTCTGGAATGAGCAGTTCTTC. Drawing the rest from reference TRBV2 and TRBJ2-1, the complete variable domain is EPEVTQTPSHQVTQMGQEVILRCVPISNHLYFYWYRQILGQKVEFLVSFYNNEISEKSEIFDDQFSVERPDGSNFTLKIRSTKLEDSAMYFCASSGLALWNEQFFGPGTRLTVL.

As concerns this clone: Other DNA sequences in the same sample also yield this CDR3. This chain links TRBV30 with TRBJ1-3; D not resolved. V lost 3 bases and J lost 0, with 9 bases in between. Germline lookup yields CDR1 GTSNPN and CDR2 SVGIG (reference sequence). CDR3 size: 14 residues. CDR3: CAWSPGGSGNTIYF. The CDR3, as DNA: TGTGCCTGGAGCCCAGGCGGCTCTGGAAACACCATATATTTT. The whole variable domain, filled in from reference TRBV30 and TRBJ1-3, reads SQTIHQWPATLVQPVGSPLSLECTVEGTSNPNLYWYRQAAGRGLQLLFYSVGIGQISSEVPQNLSASRPQDRQFILSSKKLLLSDSGFYLCAWSPGGSGNTIYFGEGSWLTVV.

V usage is TRBV18 and J usage is TRBJ2-1; D gene uncertain. V gave up 0 bases and J gave up 5 bases, with 5 bases separating them. Germline V gives CDR1 KGHSH, CDR2 LQKENI. The CDR3 length is 13 residues. In DNA, the CDR3 is TGTGCCAGCTCACCACCGCTCCACAATGAGCAGTTCTTC. Translating it yields CASSPPLHNEQFF.

This clone has only one observation. This specimen includes other DNA sequences encoding the same CDR3. The chain links TRBV12-5 to TRBJ2-3; no clear D gene. The germline CDR1 and CDR2 sequences are LGHNT and FRNRAP. The V and J ends lost 2 bases and 1 base respectively, with 4 bases between them. The CDR3 is 13 residues long. The DNA of the CDR3 is TGTGCTAGTGGTTTGACAGGCACAGATACGCAGTATTTT. It encodes CASGLTGTDTQYF. The entire variable domain, with the rest obtained from reference TRBV12-5 and TRBJ2-3, is as follows: DARVTQTPRHKVTEMGQEVTMRCQPILGHNTVFWYRQTMMQGLELLAYFRNRAPLDDSGMPKDRFSAEMPDATLATLKIQPSEPRDSAVYFCASGLTGTDTQYFGPGTRLTVL.

This chain links TRBV19 with TRBJ1-2, with D hard to call. Germline CDR1 is LNHDA and CDR2 is SQIVND (reference sequence). Trimming pared 4 bases from V and 4 bases from J, leaving 7 bases between. The CDR3 is made up of 12 amino acids. The chain's CDR3 is CASSTRIYGYTF. CDR3 in DNA: TGTGCCAGTAGTACGCGGATCTATGGCTACACCTTC.

This chain uses TRBV6-6 with TRBJ1-5, with D possibly matching TRBD1 (6 bases). The germline V gene encodes CDR1 MNHNY and CDR2 SVGAGI (reference sequence). V was shortened by 11 bases and J by 4 bases, with 15 bases between the two germline ends. This CDR3 comprises 13 residues. The CDR3 DNA reads as TGTGCCGGGGGCAGGGAGGCGAATCAGCCCCAGCATTTT. Translated: CAGGREANQPQHF.

The V and J genes are TRBV6-1 and TRBJ1-5; D unresolved. Trimming took off 6 bases at V and 6 bases at J, with 12 bases between the two ends. The CDR3 has 13 amino acids. In germline, CDR1 is MNHNS, CDR2 SASEGT. Here the CDR3 DNA reads TGTGCCAGCAGCCCCTCGACCCTTCAGCCCCAGCATTTT. Translation gives CASSPSTLQPQHF.

A single count supports this clone. The CDR3 region has the DNA TGCGCCAGCAGTGAAAAGAGGGGCTATGGCTACACCTTC. It translates to CASSEKRGYGYTF. The gene calls are TRBV10-1 and TRBJ1-2; tentatively, D is TRBD1 (5 bases). The CDR3 spans 13 residues. Germline V lookup: CDR1 WNHNN, CDR2 SYGVQD (reference sequence). Trimming took off 3 bases at V and 4 bases at J, with 9 bases between the two ends.

As to this clone: The same CDR3 also results from other DNA sequences found in this sample. J is TRBJ2-5 and V is TRBV29-1; D uncertain. The V and J ends lost 3 bases and 5 bases respectively, with 10 bases between them. Per the germline V gene, CDR1 is SQVTM and CDR2 is ANQGSEA. This CDR3 has 12 amino acids. In DNA, the CDR3 is TGCAGCGTTGAGTTGGGTGGGGAGACCCAGTACTTC. Residues: CSVELGGETQYF.

The V call is TRBV5-3, the J call TRBJ2-2; 8 nucleotides match TRBD2. TRBV5-3 is flagged as an ORF with uncertain function. The CDR3 spans 15 residues. Unmatched junction bases numbered 3, after V lost 4 bases and J lost 1 base. In nucleotides, the CDR3 is TGTGCCAGAAGCACGGGACTAGAGAACACCGGGGAGCTGTTTTTT. This encodes CARSTGLENTGELFF.

As regards this clone: Other nucleotide sequences from this sample produce the same CDR3. The rearrangement joins TRBV5-6 to TRBJ2-3, with D hard to call. V lost 0 bases and J lost 1, with 3 bases in between. Germline-derived CDR1 and CDR2 are SGHDT and YYEEEE. The CDR3 totals 13 residues. DNA for the CDR3: TGTGCCAGCAGCTTGGGCGGCACAGATACGCAGTATTTT. Translated, it gives CASSLGGTDTQYF.

The genes are TRBV2 and TRBJ2-7, with 7 bases aligning to TRBD2. Germline loops: CDR1 SNHLY, CDR2 FYNNEI. The CDR3 length is 14 residues. V was pared by 8 bases and J by 6 bases, with 13 bases of the junction left unmatched. CDR3 protein: CASSQVAGRVEQYF. In nucleotides, the CDR3 is TGTGCCAGCTCCCAGGTAGCGGGTCGAGTCGAGCAGTACTTC.

Turning to this clone: Its ends do not fully match the called genes, so a read error is possible. This chain links TRBV5-1 with TRBJ2-7; D is unresolved. The CDR3 consists of 13 residues. Germline-derived CDR1 and CDR2 are SGHRS and YFSETQ. In DNA form, the CDR3 reads TGCGCCAGCAGTTTGGGCCTTTTCGGATTGCAGTACTTC. Translation: CASSLGLFGLQYF.

Notes on this clone: Other nucleotide sequences from this sample produce the same CDR3. The CDR3 spells CASSLGLAGVTGELFF. CDR3 DNA: TGCGCCAGCAGCCTGGGACTAGCGGGAGTCACCGGGGAGCTGTTTTTT. The chain is built from TRBV5-1 and TRBJ2-2; 14 nucleotides line up with TRBD2. V lost 4 bases, J lost 4 bases, and 3 bases stayed unmatched. Per germline, CDR1 SGHRS and CDR2 YFSETQ. There are 16 residues in the CDR3.

The chain uses TRBV28 and TRBJ2-7; D unresolved. V lost 7 bases and J lost 4, with 17 bases in between. The CDR3 length is 14 residues. Germline loops: CDR1 MDHEN, CDR2 SYDVKM. The CDR3 here is CASTAPRVPYEQYF. CDR3 nucleotide sequence: TGTGCCAGCACTGCGCCCCGGGTCCCATACGAGCAGTACTTC.

This clone appeared once. V and J are TRBV9 and TRBJ2-3; 13 positions match TRBD2. The J segment lost 2 bases and the V segment lost 4 bases, leaving 4 bases of the junction unmatched. Germline assignment: CDR1 SGDLS and CDR2 YYNGEE. This CDR3 has 16 residues. The CDR3 sequence: CASSTGLAGLTDTQYF. Written as DNA, the CDR3 is TGTGCCAGCAGCACGGGACTAGCGGGGCTCACAGATACGCAGTATTTT. The full variable domain, with the rest looked up from reference TRBV9 and TRBJ2-3, is DSGVTQTPKHLITATGQRVTLRCSPRSGDLSVYWYQQSLDQGLQFLIQYYNGEERAKGNILERFSAQQFPDLHSELNLSSLELGDSALYFCASSTGLAGLTDTQYFGPGTRLTVL.

A remark on this clone: Other DNA sequences within the sample encode an identical CDR3. This chain links TRBV5-1 with TRBJ2-3, with no clear D. Germline loops: CDR1 SGHRS, CDR2 YFSETQ. Trimming removed 3 bases from V and 0 bases from J, with 2 bases in between. This CDR3 region has 12 residues. Here the CDR3 DNA reads TGCGCCAGCAGCTCTAGCACAGATACGCAGTATTTT. It is translated as CASSSSTDTQYF.

V usage is TRBV6-6 and J usage is TRBJ1-3; D is undetermined. The germline V gene encodes CDR1 MNHNY and CDR2 SVGAGI (reference sequence). The CDR3 is made up of 16 amino acids. With 7 bases removed from V and 0 bases from J, the gap between germline ends came to 16 bases. The CDR3 sequence is CASTIGSKDSGNTIYF. CDR3 in DNA: TGTGCCAGCACCATAGGGAGTAAGGACTCTGGAAACACCATATATTTT.

The gene calls are TRBV5-6 and TRBJ2-5; D gene ambiguous. CDR1 and CDR2 (germline): SGHDT, YYEEEE. CDR3 size: 12 residues. The V end was cut by 0 bases, the J end by 5 bases, with 5 bases between. CDR3 sequence (DNA): TGTGCCAGCAGCTTGGGAAGCGAGACCCAGTACTTC. Its translation is CASSLGSETQYF.